This T cell receptor (beta chain) was captured by sequencing in a study of blood T cell repertoires in COVID-19. Looking at the study overall: Samples representing acute and convalescent COVID-19 were sourced from the United States, Italy and Spain. In each case, the material was cDNA or gDNA derived from T cells, B-cell-depleted T cells, or PBMCs.

In the original analysis: Counts of nucleated cells, estimated from reference gene primer amplification, were obtained. Data came from immunoSEQ multiplex PCR; TCRdb stores just in-frame clones and leaves some out. The V and J calls and the clone size are those of that table, but D and trimming were determined from the DNA. This table has about 200,000 clones, over 70% appearing once. V was shortened by 4 bases and J by 5 bases, with 6 bases between the two germline ends. The CDR3 totals 11 residues. The V gene's germline CDR1 is ENHRY and CDR2 SYGVKD. This receptor was taken from an elderly woman with acute or convalescent COVID-19. This chain connects TRBV10-3 to TRBJ2-7; D may be TRBD1 (5 bases). Sequencing was done on a sample of peripheral blood. CDR3 in DNA: TGTGCCATCAGTGCCAGGGACGAGCAGTACTTC. Encoded protein: CAISARDEQYF.